The 13 T cell receptor beta chains listed next were all sequenced from one sample in a study of T cells in localized non-small cell lung cancer. Produced via immunoSEQ multiplex PCR; TCRdb's table is partial and in-frame only. The sample records about 39,000 clones, roughly 80% being singletons. The sample was PBMCs, taken before any cancer treatment. The origin of the receptors is a woman aged 40-69 years with stage II squamous cell lung carcinoma.

The genes are TRBV5-1 and TRBJ1-1, with D perhaps TRBD1 (6 bases). This CDR3 region has 13 residues. Germline V gene sequence: CDR1 SGHRS, CDR2 YFSETQ. V was pared by 0 bases and J by 5 bases, with 8 bases between. The CDR3 here is CASSLEGVTEAFF. In DNA, the CDR3 is TGCGCCAGCAGCTTGGAGGGGGTTACTGAAGCTTTCTTT.

This clone was picked up many times. The gene calls are TRBV6-6 and TRBJ2-7; 10 nucleotides agree with TRBD1. Unmatched junction bases numbered 6, after V lost 7 bases and J lost 0 bases. This CDR3 is 15 amino acids long. From germline, CDR1 is MNHNY and CDR2 SVGAGI (reference sequence). The CDR3 sequence is CASTPGQGHSYEQYV. Here the CDR3 DNA reads TGTGCCAGCACTCCGGGACAGGGGCACTCCTACGAGCAGTACGTC.

The chain links TRBV28 to TRBJ2-1; 7 nucleotides line up with TRBD2. Germline V lookup: CDR1 MDHEN, CDR2 SYDVKM. The CDR3 covers 14 residues. Trimming at V came to 6 bases and at J to 7 bases, leaving 9 bases not matched to a gene. The CDR3 region is CASSTGGFGNEQFF. CDR3 DNA sequence: TGTGCCAGCAGCACGGGGGGTTTTGGTAATGAGCAGTTCTTC.

This CDR3 is CASSVGLAEETQYF. The CDR3 coding sequence is TGTGCCAGCAGCGTTGGACTAGCAGAAGAGACCCAGTACTTC. The genes are TRBV9 and TRBJ2-5; 8 bases are a match to TRBD2. After removal of 2 bases from V and 3 bases from J, the junction contained 3 bases not matched to a gene. CDR1 is SGDLS and CDR2 is YYNGEE in the germline V gene. The CDR3 spans 14 residues.

The chain has TRBV28 and TRBJ2-4; either TRBD1 or TRBD2 may supply D (5 bases each). Germline CDR1 reads MDHEN; CDR2 reads SYDVKM. V lost 6 bases, J lost 5 bases, and 11 bases lay in between. The CDR3 sequence is 13 residues long. The CDR3 sequence is CASRRDGQNIQYF. CDR3 nucleotide sequence: TGTGCCAGCAGAAGGGACGGACAAAACATTCAGTACTTC.

V usage is TRBV27 and J usage is TRBJ2-3; 7 positions match TRBD2. CDR1 MNHEY and CDR2 SMNVEV come from the germline V gene (reference sequence). This CDR3 has 13 amino acids. With 7 bases clipped from V and 6 bases from J, the junction kept 7 bases outside the gene matches. DNA for the CDR3: TGTGCCAGCACTATGGGAGGGACGGATACGCAGTATTTT. Protein sequence: CASTMGGTDTQYF.

Only a few counts were recorded for this clone. The V call is TRBV15, the J call TRBJ2-5, with a weak D call TRBD2 (5 bases). Germline CDR1 is LNHNV and CDR2 is YYDKDF (reference sequence). This CDR3 contains 16 residues. Trimming stripped 3 bases from V and 0 bases from J, with 14 bases between. The CDR3 DNA reads as TGTGCCACCAGCAGGGGTGGGAGCAATTACCAAGAGACCCAGTACTTC. Translated: CATSRGGSNYQETQYF.

A word on this clone: Mismatch with germline at one junction end may stem from a read error. The chain links TRBV10-3 to TRBJ1-2, with a tentative D call TRBD1 (5 bases). Germline V lookup: CDR1 ENHRY, CDR2 SYGVKD. The CDR3 is 15 amino acids. CDR3 residues: CAISGNSQDFLSSFF. DNA of the CDR3: TGTGCCATCAGTGGCAACTCACAGGATTTCCTATCCTCCTTCTTC.

The V gene is TRBV5-1, the J gene TRBJ2-1; D not certain. The CDR3 consists of 15 residues. V was clipped by 0 bases and J by 5 bases, with 12 bases between them. Germline-derived CDR1 and CDR2 are SGHRS and YFSETQ. The CDR3 bases are TGCGCCAGCAGCTTGGATCTCCCCCGCGACAATGAGCAGTTCTTC. Protein product: CASSLDLPRDNEQFF.

The chain couples TRBV18 to TRBJ2-1, with D perhaps matching TRBD2 (6 bases). Germline loops: CDR1 KGHSH, CDR2 LQKENI. V was clipped by 6 bases and J by 8 bases, with 17 bases between them. The CDR3 length is 14 residues. The CDR3 DNA reads TGTGCCAGCTCGCGAAACGACGAGCGGGATGAGCAGTTCTTC. As protein: CASSRNDERDEQFF.

The V and J genes are TRBV11-2 and TRBJ2-1; D is possibly TRBD1 (7 bases). The length of the CDR3 is 15 residues. The V end lost 1 base, the J end lost 7 bases, and 14 bases lay between the germline ends. Germline V CDR1 and CDR2: SGHAT, FQNNGV. CDR3: CASSLGSGGLNEQFF. The CDR3, as DNA: TGTGCCAGCAGCTTAGGTTCAGGGGGGCTGAATGAGCAGTTCTTC.

The chain is built from TRBV18 and TRBJ2-1; tentative D call: TRBD2 (5 bases). CDR1 KGHSH and CDR2 LQKENI come from the germline V gene. The length of the CDR3 is 16 residues. V dropped 5 bases and J dropped 3 bases, with 17 bases sitting between them. Written as DNA, the CDR3 is TGTGCCAGCTCAACCACCGGCGGCGGACTCTACAATGAGCAGTTCTTC. Translated, it gives CASSTTGGGLYNEQFF. Full variable domain (rest looked up from reference TRBV18 and TRBJ2-1): NAGVMQNPRHLVRRRGQEARLRCSPMKGHSHVYWYRQLPEEGLKFMVYLQKENIIDESGMPKERFSAEFPKEGPSILRIQQVVRGDSAAYFCASSTTGGGLYNEQFFGPGTRLTVL.

This clone was counted only a few times. This chain links TRBV4-1 with TRBJ1-5; no definite D call. V lost 0 bases to trimming and J lost 2 bases, with 8 bases between them. Germline values: CDR1 MGHRA, CDR2 YSYEKL. The CDR3 has 15 residues. CDR3 loop: CASSQEDLGNQPQHF. CDR3 nucleotides: TGCGCCAGCAGCCAAGAGGATTTAGGCAATCAGCCCCAGCATTTT.